These 20 T cell receptor beta chains were sequenced from one sample in a study of T cells in Graves' hyperthyroidism and ophthalmopathy. TCR beta CDR3 regions were amplified from RNA transcripts. RT-PCR in the first round (using the HTBI primer set) targeted the TCR CDR3. TCRdb redid the calling of the multiplex PCR reads with MiXCR, one entry per CDR3 protein. The table has 500,000 to 650,000 distinct CDR3 sequences, 17% seen once. The sequenced sample consisted of blood. Receptors originate from a woman aged 18-29 years with Graves' ophthalmopathy.

This clonotype was counted a few times. This chain uses TRBV4-1 with TRBJ2-1, with 9 bases identical to TRBD1. V shed 5 bases, J shed 8 bases, and the junction held 10 bases outside the gene matches. Per the germline V gene, CDR1 is MGHRA and CDR2 is YSYEKL. The CDR3 totals 15 residues. The CDR3 region has the DNA TGCGCCAGCAGCGAGGACAGGGGCTCCTGGTATGAGCAGTTCTTC. Translated: CASSEDRGSWYEQFF.

This clonotype was found a few times. The chain carries TRBV11-3 and TRBJ2-1; TRBD2 matches at 7 bases. Unmatched junction bases numbered 10, after V lost 4 bases and J lost 4 bases. The CDR3 consists of 16 residues. Germline assignment: CDR1 SGHNT and CDR2 YENEEA. CDR3 in amino acids: CASSSGGTPGYNEQFF. The DNA of the CDR3 is TGTGCCAGCAGCTCCGGGGGGACCCCAGGGTACAATGAGCAGTTCTTC.

Note on this clonotype: A single base separates this from a much larger clone, so it may be a read error. This chain connects TRBV6-2 or TRBV6-3 to TRBJ1-1; 7 nucleotides align to TRBD1. Germline values: CDR1 MNHEY, CDR2 SVGEGT. The CDR3 is 16 residues long. CDR3 sequence reads: CATSGDRVFADTEAFF. CDR3 in DNA: TGTGCCACCAGTGGTGACAGGGTATTTGCGGACACTGAAGCTTTCTTT.

The gene calls are TRBV6-2 or TRBV6-3 and TRBJ1-4; a weak D match, TRBD1 (6 bases). Germline loops: CDR1 MNHEY, CDR2 SVGEGT. The CDR3 runs to 14 residues. The V gene lost 2 bases and the J gene lost 2 bases, with 6 bases spanning the gap. CDR3 sequence: CASSYGGTNEKLFF. Here the CDR3 DNA reads TGTGCCAGCAGTTACGGGGGCACTAATGAAAAACTGTTTTTT.

The V call is TRBV6-1, the J call TRBJ2-7; 10 bases match TRBD2. This CDR3 contains 15 residues. V dropped 6 bases and J dropped 2; count of bases not matched to a gene: 7. Germline V lookup: CDR1 MNHNS, CDR2 SASEGT. The CDR3 here is CASRFTSGATYEQYF. The DNA for the CDR3 is TGTGCCAGCAGATTTACTAGCGGGGCAACCTACGAGCAGTACTTC.

V is TRBV7-2 and J is TRBJ1-3; the D is unclear. V was clipped by 3 bases and J by 4 bases, with 7 bases between them. Germline CDR1 reads SGHTA; CDR2 reads FQGNSA. The CDR3 covers 13 residues. The CDR3 nucleotides read TGTGCCAGCAGCTTGCAACAGGGAAACACCATATATTTT. It specifies CASSLQQGNTIYF.

This clonotype was recorded a few times. V gene TRBV19 combines with J gene TRBJ2-7; unclear D gene. The CDR3 runs to 16 residues. V was shortened by 5 bases and J by 2 bases, with 19 bases between the two germline ends. Germline V CDR1 and CDR2: LNHDA, SQIVND (reference sequence). The CDR3 here is CASSPRKGALPYEQYF. The CDR3 DNA sequence: TGTGCCAGTAGTCCTAGAAAAGGCGCTTTACCCTACGAGCAGTACTTC.

This clonotype was picked up many times. The chain has TRBV7-9 and TRBJ2-1; D is possibly TRBD2 (7 bases). The ends were cut back, 1 base at V and 4 bases at J, with 14 bases in the middle. Germline loops: CDR1 SEHNR, CDR2 FQNEAQ (reference sequence). CDR3 length equals 16 residues. CDR3 region: CASSLGGGGGYNEQFF. The CDR3 DNA sequence: TGTGCCAGCAGCTTAGGGGGGGGCGGGGGTTACAATGAGCAGTTCTTC.

At least ten counts were recorded for this clonotype. CDR3 DNA: TGTGCCAGCAGCCAGAGACGCGAGCAGTACTTC. Protein product: CASSQRREQYF. This sequence joins TRBV7-2 and TRBJ2-7; unclear D gene. The CDR3 has 11 amino acids. CDR1 and CDR2 from the germline V gene are SGHTA and FQGNSA. V dropped 5 bases and J dropped 6 bases, with 8 bases sitting between them.

This clonotype was seen ten or more times. This rearrangement joins TRBV28 to TRBJ1-2; maybe TRBD1 (5 bases). The CDR3 is 13 amino acids. Germline CDR1 reads MDHEN; CDR2 reads SYDVKM. The V end lost 5 bases, the J end lost 2 bases, and 9 bases lay between the germline ends. The CDR3 coding sequence is TGTGCCAGCAGTGCCGACAGAAACTATGGCTACACCTTC. Protein product: CASSADRNYGYTF.

This clonotype was seen ten or more times. The chain recombines TRBV30 with TRBJ2-2; D is unresolved. The CDR3 totals 12 residues. CDR1 is GTSNPN, CDR2 SVGIG, per germline (reference sequence). V was pared by 2 bases and J by 7 bases, with 8 bases between. The CDR3 sequence: CAWSLVNGELFF. The CDR3 DNA follows: TGTGCCTGGAGTCTCGTCAACGGGGAGCTGTTTTTT. The full variable domain, rest sourced from reference TRBV30 and TRBJ2-2, is SQTIHQWPATLVQPVGSPLSLECTVEGTSNPNLYWYRQAAGRGLQLLFYSVGIGQISSEVPQNLSASRPQDRQFILSSKKLLLSDSGFYLCAWSLVNGELFFGEGSRLTVL.

The sample holds many counts of this clonotype. The V and J genes are TRBV15 and TRBJ2-7, with D maybe TRBD1 (5 bases). The CDR3 has 16 residues. Germline assignment: CDR1 LNHNV and CDR2 YYDKDF (reference sequence). V lost 1 base to trimming and J lost 3 bases, with 16 bases between them. Here the CDR3 DNA reads TGTGCCACCAGCAGAGGACAAACCCTGACAGACTACGAGCAGTACTTC. Translating gives CATSRGQTLTDYEQYF.

This clonotype was recorded at least ten times. J is TRBJ2-3 and V is TRBV9; TRBD2 aligns across 11 bases. V lost 4 bases and J lost 0; bases outside the gene matches: 7. Germline CDR1 SGDLS, CDR2 YYNGEE. The length of the CDR3 is 17 residues. CDR3 protein: CASSFGTSGTSTDTQYF. For the CDR3, the DNA is TGTGCCAGCAGCTTCGGGACTAGCGGAACTAGCACAGATACGCAGTATTTT.

At least ten counts were recorded for this clonotype. The chain has TRBV30 and TRBJ2-3, with D possibly matching TRBD2 (6 bases). V was trimmed by 0 bases and J by 5 bases, leaving 12 bases between them. There are 14 residues in the CDR3. Germline CDR1 GTSNPN, CDR2 SVGIG (reference sequence). In DNA form, the CDR3 reads TGTGCCTGGAGTGTACGGGGGATAGTAGATACGCAGTATTTT. Its translation is CAWSVRGIVDTQYF.

This clonotype was counted between two and nine times. The CDR3: CASSLGQGVGEKLFF. Written as DNA, the CDR3 is TGTGCCAGCAGCTTAGGGCAGGGGGTCGGTGAAAAACTGTTTTTT. The chain is built from TRBV7-8 and TRBJ1-4; TRBD1 matches at 7 bases. Germline-derived CDR1 and CDR2 are SGHVS and FQNEAQ. V lost 1 base, J lost 7 bases, and 6 bases stayed unmatched. The CDR3 is 15 residues long.

Notes on this clonotype: At one end, the junction sequence differs from germline, possibly due to a read error. The rearrangement uses TRBV28 and TRBJ2-5, with D maybe TRBD1 (5 bases). The CDR3 covers 15 residues. CDR1 is MDHEN, CDR2 SYDVKM, per germline. CDR3 nucleotides: TGCGCCAGCAGCCCCCCGTCAGGGTCTAAAGAGACCCAGTACTTC. As protein: CASSPPSGSKETQYF.

Ten or more counts support this clonotype. The chain combines TRBV27 with TRBJ1-1, with D possibly being TRBD1 (5 bases). V gave up 5 bases and J gave up 1 base, with 11 bases separating them. The CDR3 spans 14 residues. Germline V gives CDR1 MNHEY, CDR2 SMNVEV (reference sequence). The CDR3 is CASSGGRKNTEAFF. Here the CDR3 DNA reads TGTGCCAGCAGTGGGGGACGGAAGAACACTGAAGCTTTCTTT.

This clonotype was detected many times. This chain connects TRBV28 to TRBJ2-1; TRBD2 matches 12 bases. The germline gives CDR1 MDHEN, CDR2 SYDVKM. V shed 10 bases, J shed 4 bases, and the junction held 8 bases outside the gene matches. CDR3 length: 15 amino acids. The CDR3 loop reads CATSLAGGPYNEQFF. In nucleotides, the CDR3 is TGTGCCACCTCGCTAGCGGGAGGGCCTTACAATGAGCAGTTCTTC.

This clonotype was seen many times. For the CDR3, the DNA is TGTGCCAGCAGCCACACAGATCTCGTTAATGAAAAACTGTTTTTT. Its translation: CASSHTDLVNEKLFF. This chain links TRBV11-2 with TRBJ1-4; D uncertain. V was trimmed by 5 bases and J by 4 bases, leaving 14 bases between them. The germline V gene encodes CDR1 SGHAT and CDR2 FQNNGV. The CDR3 has 15 residues.

This clonotype was recorded a few times. The chain carries TRBV6-2 or TRBV6-3 and TRBJ2-5; D unclear. The ends were cut back, 1 base at V and 2 bases at J, with 5 bases in the middle. This CDR3 spans 13 amino acids. Germline V gene data show CDR1 as MNHEY and CDR2 as SVGEGT. DNA for the CDR3: TGTGCCAGCAGTTACTGGATACAAGAGACCCAGTACTTC. Protein: CASSYWIQETQYF.